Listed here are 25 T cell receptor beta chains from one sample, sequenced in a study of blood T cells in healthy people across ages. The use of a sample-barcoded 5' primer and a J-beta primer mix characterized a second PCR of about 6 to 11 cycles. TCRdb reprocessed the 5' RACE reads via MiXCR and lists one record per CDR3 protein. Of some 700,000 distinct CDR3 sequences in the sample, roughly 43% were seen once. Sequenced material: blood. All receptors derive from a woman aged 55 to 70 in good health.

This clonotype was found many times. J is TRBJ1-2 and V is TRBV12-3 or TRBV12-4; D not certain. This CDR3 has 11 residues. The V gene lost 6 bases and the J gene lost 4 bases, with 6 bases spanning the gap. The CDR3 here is CASSRTYGYTF. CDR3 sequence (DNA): TGTGCCAGCAGCCGGACCTATGGCTACACCTTC.

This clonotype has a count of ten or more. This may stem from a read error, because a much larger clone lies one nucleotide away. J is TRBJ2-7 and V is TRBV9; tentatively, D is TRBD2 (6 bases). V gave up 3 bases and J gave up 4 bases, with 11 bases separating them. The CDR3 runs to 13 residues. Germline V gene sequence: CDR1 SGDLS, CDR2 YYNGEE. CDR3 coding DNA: TGTGCCAGCAGCGGAGAAGGAGGGTACGAGCAGTACTTC. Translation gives CASSGEGGYEQYF.

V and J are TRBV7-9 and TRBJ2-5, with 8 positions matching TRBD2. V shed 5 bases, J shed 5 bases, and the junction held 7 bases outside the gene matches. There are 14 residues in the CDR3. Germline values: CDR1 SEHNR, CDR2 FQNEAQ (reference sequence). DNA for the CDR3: TGTGCCAGCAGCCCCGGGGGGGGATCGGAGACCCAGTACTTC. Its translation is CASSPGGGSETQYF.

For the CDR3, the DNA is TGTGCCAGCAGCTTAGGTAACGGACTAAACTACGAGCAGTACTTC. This translates into CASSLGNGLNYEQYF. The gene calls are TRBV7-9 and TRBJ2-5, with D maybe TRBD2 (6 bases). The end of the DNA aligns better with TRBJ2-7, so the J call may be wrong. The CDR3 runs 15 residues. Germline assignment: CDR1 SEHNR and CDR2 FQNEAQ (reference sequence).

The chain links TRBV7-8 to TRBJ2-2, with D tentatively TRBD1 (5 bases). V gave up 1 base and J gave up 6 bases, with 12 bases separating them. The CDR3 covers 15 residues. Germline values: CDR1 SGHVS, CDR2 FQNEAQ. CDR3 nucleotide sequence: TGTGCCAGCAGCTTAGTAGATCTAGGGGCCGGGGAGCTGTTTTTT. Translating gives CASSLVDLGAGELFF.

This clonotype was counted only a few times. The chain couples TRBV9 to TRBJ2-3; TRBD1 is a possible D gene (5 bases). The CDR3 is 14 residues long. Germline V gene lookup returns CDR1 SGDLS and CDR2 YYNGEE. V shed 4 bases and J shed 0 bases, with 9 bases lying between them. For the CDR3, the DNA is TGTGCCAGCAGCTGGACACCGAGCACAGATACGCAGTATTTT. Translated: CASSWTPSTDTQYF.

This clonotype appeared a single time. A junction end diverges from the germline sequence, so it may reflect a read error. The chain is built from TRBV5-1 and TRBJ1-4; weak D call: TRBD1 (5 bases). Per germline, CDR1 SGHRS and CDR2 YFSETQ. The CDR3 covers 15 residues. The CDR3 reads CASSQLGVQDEELFF. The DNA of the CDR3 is TGCGCCAGCAGCCAATTGGGGGTCCAGGATGAAGAACTGTTTTTT.

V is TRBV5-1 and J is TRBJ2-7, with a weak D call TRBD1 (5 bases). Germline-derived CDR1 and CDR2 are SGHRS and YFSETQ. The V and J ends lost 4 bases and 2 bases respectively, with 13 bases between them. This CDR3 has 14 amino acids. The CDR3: CASSPGHATYEQYF. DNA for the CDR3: TGCGCCAGCAGCCCTGGACATGCTACCTACGAGCAGTACTTC. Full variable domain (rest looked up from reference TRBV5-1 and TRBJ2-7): KAGVTQTPRYLIKTRGQQVTLSCSPISGHRSVSWYQQTPGQGLQFLFEYFSETQRNKGNFPGRFSGRQFSNSRSEMNVSTLELGDSALYLCASSPGHATYEQYFGPGTRLTVT.

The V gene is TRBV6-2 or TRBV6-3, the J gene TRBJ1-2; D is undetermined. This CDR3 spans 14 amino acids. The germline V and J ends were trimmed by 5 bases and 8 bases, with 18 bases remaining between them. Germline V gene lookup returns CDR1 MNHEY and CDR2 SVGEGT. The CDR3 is CASSPRTGPTGYTF. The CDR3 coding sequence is TGTGCCAGCAGTCCGCGGACGGGCCCTACGGGCTACACCTTC.

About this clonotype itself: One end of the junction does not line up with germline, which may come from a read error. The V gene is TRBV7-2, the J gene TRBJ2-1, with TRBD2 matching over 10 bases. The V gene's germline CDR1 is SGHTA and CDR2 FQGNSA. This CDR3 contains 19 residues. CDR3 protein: CASSSGLAVLLSSYNGQFF. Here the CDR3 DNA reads TGTGCCAGCAGCTCAGGACTAGCGGTACTCCTGAGCTCCTACAATGGGCAGTTCTTC. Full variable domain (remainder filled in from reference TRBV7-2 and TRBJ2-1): GAGVSQSPSNKVTEKGKDVELRCDPISGHTALYWYRQSLGQGLEFLIYFQGNSAPDKSGLPSDRFSAERTGGSVSTLTIQRTQQEDSAVYLCASSSGLAVLLSSYNGQFFGPGTRLTVL.

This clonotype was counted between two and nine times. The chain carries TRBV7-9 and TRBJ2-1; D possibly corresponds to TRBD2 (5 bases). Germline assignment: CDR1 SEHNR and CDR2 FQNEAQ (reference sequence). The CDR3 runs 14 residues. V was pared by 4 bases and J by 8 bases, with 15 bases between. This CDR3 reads CASSSRTFPHEQFF. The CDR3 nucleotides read TGTGCCAGCAGCTCAAGGACTTTTCCTCATGAGCAGTTCTTC.

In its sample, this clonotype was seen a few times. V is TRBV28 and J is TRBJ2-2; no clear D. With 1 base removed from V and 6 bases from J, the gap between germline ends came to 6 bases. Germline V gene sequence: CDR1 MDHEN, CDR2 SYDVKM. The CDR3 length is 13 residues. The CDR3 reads CASSLFLAGELFF. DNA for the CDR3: TGTGCCAGCAGTTTATTTCTTGCCGGGGAGCTGTTTTTT.

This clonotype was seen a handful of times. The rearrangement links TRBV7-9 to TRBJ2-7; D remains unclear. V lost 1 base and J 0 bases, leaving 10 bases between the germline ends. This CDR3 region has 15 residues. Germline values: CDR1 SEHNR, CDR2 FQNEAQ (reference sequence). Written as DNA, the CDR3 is TGTGCCAGCAGCTTAGAGGTGGGAAGCTCCTACGAGCAGTACTTC. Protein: CASSLEVGSSYEQYF.

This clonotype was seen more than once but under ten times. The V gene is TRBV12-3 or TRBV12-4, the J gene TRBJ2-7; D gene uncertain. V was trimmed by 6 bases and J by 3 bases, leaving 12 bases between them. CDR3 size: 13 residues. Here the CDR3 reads CASRMGPLYEQYF. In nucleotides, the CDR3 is TGTGCCAGCAGGATGGGTCCACTCTACGAGCAGTACTTC.

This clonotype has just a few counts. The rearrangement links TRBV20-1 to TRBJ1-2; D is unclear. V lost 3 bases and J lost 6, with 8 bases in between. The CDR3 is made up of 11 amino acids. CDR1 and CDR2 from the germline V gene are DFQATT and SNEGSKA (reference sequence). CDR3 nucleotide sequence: TGCAGTGCTAGCCGGCCCGATGGCTACACCTTC. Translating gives CSASRPDGYTF.

The CDR3 here is CASRQQSPLYEQYF. For the CDR3, the DNA is TGTGCCAGCAGACAGCAGTCCCCTCTCTACGAGCAGTACTTC. V and J are TRBV6-6 and TRBJ2-7; D not resolved. CDR3 length: 14 residues. The V gene lost 6 bases and the J gene lost 3 bases, with 15 bases spanning the gap. Per the germline V gene, CDR1 is MNHNY and CDR2 is SVGAGI (reference sequence).

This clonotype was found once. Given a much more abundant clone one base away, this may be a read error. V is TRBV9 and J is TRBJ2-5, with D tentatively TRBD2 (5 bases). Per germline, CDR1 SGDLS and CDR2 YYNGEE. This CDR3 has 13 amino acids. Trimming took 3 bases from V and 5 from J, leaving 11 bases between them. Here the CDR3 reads CASSGEAAETQYF. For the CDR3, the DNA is TGTGCCAGCAGCGGAGAAGCGGCGGAGACCCAGTACTTC.

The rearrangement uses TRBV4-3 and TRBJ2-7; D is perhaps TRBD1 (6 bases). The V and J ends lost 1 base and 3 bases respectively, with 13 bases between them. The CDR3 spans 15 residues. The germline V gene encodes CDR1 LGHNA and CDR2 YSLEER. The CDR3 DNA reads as TGCGCCAGCAGCCAAGCCGGGACAACTTTCTACGAGCAGTACTTC. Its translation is CASSQAGTTFYEQYF.

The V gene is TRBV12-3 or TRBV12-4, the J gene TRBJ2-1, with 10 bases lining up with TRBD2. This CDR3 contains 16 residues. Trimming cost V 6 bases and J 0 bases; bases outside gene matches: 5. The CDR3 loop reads CASRPSSGSSYNEQFF. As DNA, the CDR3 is TGTGCCAGCAGGCCATCTAGCGGGAGCTCCTACAATGAGCAGTTCTTC.

The chain's CDR3 is CASKRGDTQYF. CDR3 bases: TGTGCCAGCAAACGGGGGGATACGCAGTATTTT. The chain has TRBV27 and TRBJ2-3, with D tentatively TRBD2 (6 bases). Trimming stripped 7 bases from V and 6 bases from J, with 8 bases between. The CDR3 totals 11 residues. The germline V gene encodes CDR1 MNHEY and CDR2 SMNVEV (reference sequence).

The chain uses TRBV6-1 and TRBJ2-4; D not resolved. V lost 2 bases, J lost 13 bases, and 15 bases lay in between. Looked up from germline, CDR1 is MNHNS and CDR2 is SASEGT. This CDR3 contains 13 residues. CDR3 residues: CASSEQNNYKQYF. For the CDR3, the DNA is TGTGCCAGCAGTGAACAAAATAACTACAAGCAGTACTTC.

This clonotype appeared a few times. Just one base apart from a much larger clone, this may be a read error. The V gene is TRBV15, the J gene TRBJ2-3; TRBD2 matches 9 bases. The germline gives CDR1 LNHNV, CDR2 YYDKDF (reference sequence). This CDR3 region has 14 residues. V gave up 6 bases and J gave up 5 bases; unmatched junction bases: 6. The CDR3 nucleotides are TGTGCCACCAGTGTTAGCGGGGGAGAAGATACGCAGTATTTT. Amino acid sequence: CATSVSGGEDTQYF.

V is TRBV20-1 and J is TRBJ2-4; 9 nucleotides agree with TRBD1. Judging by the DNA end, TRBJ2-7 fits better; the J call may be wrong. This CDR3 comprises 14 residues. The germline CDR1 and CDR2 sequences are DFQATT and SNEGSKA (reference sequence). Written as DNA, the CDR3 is TGCAGTGCTCTGGCTAGGGACAGGGCCTACGAGCAGTACTTC. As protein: CSALARDRAYEQYF.

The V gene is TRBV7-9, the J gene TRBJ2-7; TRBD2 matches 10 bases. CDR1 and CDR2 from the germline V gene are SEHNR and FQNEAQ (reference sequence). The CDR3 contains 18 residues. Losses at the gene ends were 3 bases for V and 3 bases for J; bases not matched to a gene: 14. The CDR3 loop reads CASSFSSGSGGRDYEQYF. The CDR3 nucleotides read TGTGCCAGCAGCTTTTCTAGCGGGAGTGGAGGGCGGGACTACGAGCAGTACTTC.

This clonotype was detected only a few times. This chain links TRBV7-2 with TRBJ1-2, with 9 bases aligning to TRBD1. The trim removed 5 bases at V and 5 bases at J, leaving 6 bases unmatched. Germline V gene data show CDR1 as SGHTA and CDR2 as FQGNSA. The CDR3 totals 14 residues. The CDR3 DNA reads TGTGCCAGCAGCCCTTGGGACAGGGAGTATGGCTACACCTTC. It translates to CASSPWDREYGYTF.